The T cell receptor (beta chain) under discussion was sequenced for a study of shared clonotypes between healthy human individuals. Broader study findings: Researchers sampled blood only, noting tissue repertoires likely differ.

Comments on this clone: Its antigen is not known.

A CD45RA-negative memory subset and a CD45RA+ naive subset were separated from the CD4+ cells. Genomic DNA (from each subset) was split evenly across several immunoSEQ plates. The table came from immunoSEQ multiplex PCR; TCRdb's copy has only in-frame clones and leaves some out. The repertoire consists of 170,000 or so clones, with 66% occurring once and the leading ten covering about 10%. Trimming left V 5 bases short and J 5 bases short, with 11 bases between. CDR1 and CDR2 (germline): MNHEY, SVGAGI. The length of the CDR3 is 13 residues. The V and J genes are TRBV6-5 and TRBJ2-3; D not resolved. The TCR sequence derives from a man aged 30 to 45 in good health. Sequenced sample: memory CD4+ T cells sorted from blood. Subset specified: CD45RA-negative fraction. The CDR3 spells CASSRFDGDTQYF. For the CDR3, the DNA is TGTGCCAGCAGTCGATTCGACGGAGATACGCAGTATTTT.